This T cell receptor beta chain was profiled in a study of cytomegalovirus exposure and HLA in healthy donors. In the study overall: Among several hundred genotyped donors, about 83% fell in the Caucasian-associated ancestry cluster.

The study, taken as a whole, reports: TRBV6-2, TRBV6-3 and some other V segments were unresolvable in 87-base-pair reads.

CDR1 and CDR2 from the germline V gene are SGHAT and FQNNGV. This CDR3 is 15 amino acids long. Concerning this clone itself: No antigen is known for it. One junction end disagrees with the germline gene, perhaps due to a read error.

Primers: 60 Vbeta forward and 13 Jbeta reverse. Sequenced by immunoSEQ multiplex PCR; TCRdb stores in-frame clones only, minus some. The sample shows 130,000 to 150,000 clones, roughly 80% of them seen only once. The V call is TRBV11-2, the J call TRBJ2-7; D might be TRBD1 (5 bases). This TCR derives from a man aged 35 to 55 in good health and CMV-seronegative. Sequenced input: PBMCs. The CDR3 nucleotides read TGTGCCGGCAGCTTAGTCAGGGCCTCCTCCTACGAGCAGTACTTC. This translates into CAGSLVRASSYEQYF.